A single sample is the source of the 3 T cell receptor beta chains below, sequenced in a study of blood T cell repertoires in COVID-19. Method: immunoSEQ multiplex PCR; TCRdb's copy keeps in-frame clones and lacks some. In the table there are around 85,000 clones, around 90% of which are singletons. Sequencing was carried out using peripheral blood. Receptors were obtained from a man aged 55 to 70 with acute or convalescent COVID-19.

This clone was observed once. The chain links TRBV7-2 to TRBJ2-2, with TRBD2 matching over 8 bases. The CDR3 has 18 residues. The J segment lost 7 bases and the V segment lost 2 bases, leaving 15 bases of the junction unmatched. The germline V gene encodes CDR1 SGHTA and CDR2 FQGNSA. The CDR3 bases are TGTGCCAGCAGCTTACGGATGGCCGGGGGGGCAGGAAACGGGGAGCTGTTTTTT. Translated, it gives CASSLRMAGGAGNGELFF.

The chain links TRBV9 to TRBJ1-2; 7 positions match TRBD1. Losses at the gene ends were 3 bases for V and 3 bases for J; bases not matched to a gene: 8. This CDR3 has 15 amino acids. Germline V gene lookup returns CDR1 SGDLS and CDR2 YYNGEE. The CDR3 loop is CASSEGAERDYGYTF. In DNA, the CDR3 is TGTGCCAGCAGCGAGGGGGCGGAGAGGGACTATGGCTACACCTTC.

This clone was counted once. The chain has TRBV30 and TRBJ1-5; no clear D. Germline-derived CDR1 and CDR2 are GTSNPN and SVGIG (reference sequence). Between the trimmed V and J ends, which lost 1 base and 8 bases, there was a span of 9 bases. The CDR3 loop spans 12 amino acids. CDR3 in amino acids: CAWSGRAKPQHF. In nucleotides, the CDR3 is TGTGCCTGGAGTGGGAGGGCCAAGCCCCAGCATTTT.